One TCR beta chain is described in this entry. Trimming stripped 4 bases from V and 0 bases from J, with 19 bases between. Germline V CDR1 and CDR2: MNHNS, SASEGT. This CDR3 has 18 residues. Per the authors' pipeline: Estimated nucleated cell counts came from reference gene primer amplification. The assay was immunoSEQ multiplex PCR, and TCRdb's table has in-frame clones only and misses some. Clone size and the V and J calls come from that table; the DNA yielded D and trimming. Among 150,000 to 200,000 clones listed, roughly 77% were seen once. This specimen belongs to a study of blood T cell repertoires in COVID-19. Background on the study: Acute and convalescent COVID-19 specimens originated in the United States, Italy and Spain. Sources were T cells, B-cell-depleted T cells, or PBMCs; the material itself was cDNA or gDNA.

This chain uses TRBV6-1 with TRBJ1-3; no clear D. The TCR comes from a human donor in a cohort sampled during active COVID-19. The material sequenced was peripheral blood. The CDR3 loop is CASSGTLPGLSSGNTIYF. DNA for the CDR3: TGTGCCAGCAGTGGCACCCTCCCGGGGTTGAGCTCTGGAAACACCATATATTTT.